Listed below are T cell receptor beta chains from one sample, sequenced in a study of control samples from healthy donors and cancer patients. Profiled with immunoSEQ multiplex PCR; TCRdb holds only in-frame clones, not every one. Seen here are 50,000 to 75,000 clones, over 75% observed once, and the top ten hold roughly 6%. The sample consisted of blood. These receptors were taken from a man aged 40-55 years in good health. Both conserved end residues are part of each CDR3. The D gene is left open where the match is weak. Rows may omit the clone size; those that give it use once, few, many or a size class.

j_call | d_call | clone_size | v_call | cdr3_length | cdr3_nt | cdr3_aa
TRBJ1-2 | TRBD1 | NA | TRBV9 | 16 | TGTGCCAGCAGCTACCCCCGGGGACAGGGTAACTATGGCTACACCTTC | CASSYPRGQGNYGYTF
TRBJ2-7 | TRBD2 | NA | TRBV30 | 12 | TGTGCCTGGACTAGCGGGGGCCACGAGCAGTACTTC | CAWTSGGHEQYF
TRBJ2-5 | NA | NA | TRBV19 | 15 | TGTGCCAGTAGTATAGAATTGAGGTACCAAGAGACCCAGTACTTC | CASSIELRYQETQYF
TRBJ1-3 | NA | medium-sized | TRBV2 | 14 | TGTGCCAGCAGGCCAGGGGCCTCTGGAAACACCATATATTTT | CASRPGASGNTIYF
TRBJ2-3 | NA | NA | TRBV9 | 14 | TGTGCCAGCAGCGTAGGGCAGGGAAGAGATACGCAGTATTTT | CASSVGQGRDTQYF
TRBJ2-7 | NA | few | TRBV30 | 17 | TGTGCCTGGAGTCGAGGGGTTTACAGGGCTAGCTCCTACGAGCAGTACTTC | CAWSRGVYRASSYEQYF
TRBJ2-7 | TRBD1 | once | TRBV3-1/TRBV3-2 | 13 | TGTGCCAGCAGCCTCAGGGACAGCAGCGAGCAGTACTTC | CASSLRDSSEQYF
TRBJ2-1 | TRBD2 | NA | TRBV30 | 16 | TGTGCCTGGAGTGTACTGGGTGGGAGGGTTCACAATGAGCAGTTCTTC | CAWSVLGGRVHNEQFF
TRBJ1-6 | NA | NA | TRBV10-3 | 17 | TGTGCCATCAGTGTACGTTTCCCGGTTGCCAATAATTCACCCCTCCACTTT | CAISVRFPVANNSPLHF
TRBJ2-3 | TRBD1 | NA | TRBV7-2 | 15 | TGTGCCAGCAGCTCGCAGGGGGCCGGCACAGATACGCAGTATTTT | CASSSQGAGTDTQYF
TRBJ2-2 | NA | NA | TRBV5-1 | 15 | TGCGCCAGCAGATTGGGTGGGACATCCACCGGGGAGCTGTTTTTT | CASRLGGTSTGELFF
TRBJ2-2 | NA | NA | TRBV14 | 14 | TGTGCCAGCAGCCAAGGAACGCGTTCCGGGGAGCTGTTTTTT | CASSQGTRSGELFF
TRBJ2-5 | NA | NA | TRBV27 | 16 | TGTGCCAGCAGTCGACAGCGGCAGCTAAACCAAGAGACCCAGTACTTC | CASSRQRQLNQETQYF
TRBJ2-3 | NA | NA | TRBV7-9 | 14 | TGTGCCACCCCTCAGTCGCGGGGCACAGATACGCAGTATTTT | CATPQSRGTDTQYF
TRBJ1-6 | NA | NA | TRBV21-1 | 20 | TGTGCCAGCAGCGAGGGACAGGCAGGGGAGAGGAGGTTTCATAATTCACCCCTCCACTTT | CASSEGQAGERRFHNSPLHF
TRBJ2-7 | NA | NA | TRBV28 | 15 | TGTGCCAGCAGTTCGGGACAAAGGAGCTCCTACGAGCAGTACTTC | CASSSGQRSSYEQYF
TRBJ2-2 | TRBD1 | NA | TRBV18 | 16 | TGTGCCAGCTCACCTGTTTTACAGGGGTACACCGGGGAGCTGTTTTTT | CASSPVLQGYTGELFF
TRBJ1-5 | NA | NA | TRBV27 | 14 | TGTGCCAGCAGTTTCAGGGAGGGCAATCAGCCCCAGCATTTT | CASSFREGNQPQHF
TRBJ2-1 | TRBD2 | NA | TRBV18 | 15 | TGTGCCAGCTCACCAACTAGCGGGAGAATGGATGAGCAGTTCTTC | CASSPTSGRMDEQFF
TRBJ2-3 | TRBD2 | NA | TRBV11-3 | 19 | TGTGCCAGCAGCTTATCCCCTTTGTTACTAGCGGGGGGGACAGATACGCAGTATTTT | CASSLSPLLLAGGTDTQYF
TRBJ1-2 | TRBD1 | NA | TRBV6-2/TRBV6-3 | 19 | TGTGCCAGCAGCTTATTGGGTCGACAGGGGTCATCTACTAACTATGGCTACACCTTC | CASSLLGRQGSSTNYGYTF
TRBJ2-3 | NA | NA | TRBV13 | 15 | TGTGCCAGCAGCTTAGGCTCCGGGGCCCCAGATACGCAGTATTTT | CASSLGSGAPDTQYF
TRBJ2-7 | NA | NA | TRBV7-8 | 14 | TGTGCCAGCAGCTTATCACGGATCACCTACGAGCAGTACTTC | CASSLSRITYEQYF
TRBJ1-6 | TRBD1 | NA | TRBV6-5 | 14 | TGTGCCAGCAGTTACAGGGACAGGAATTCACCCCTCCACTTT | CASSYRDRNSPLHF
TRBJ1-3 | NA | NA | TRBV10-3 | 15 | TGTGCCATCAGTGATTCCTACGAACAGGGTGACACCATATATTTT | CAISDSYEQGDTIYF
TRBJ2-7 | TRBD2 | NA | TRBV30 | 11 | TGTGCCTGGAGTACGGGAGGCGAGCAGTACTTC | CAWSTGGEQYF